This TCR beta chain was recovered during a study of cytomegalovirus exposure and HLA in healthy donors (dated by TCRdb to the late 2010s). With respect to the entire study: An earlier analysis of approximately 640 of the donors reported about 250 Gb of sequence data and 100 million to 140 million unique TCR beta sequences from roughly 200 million T cells. Donor age, sex, ethnicity and CMV serostatus were collected together with the repertoire data. In a later analysis, previously published TCR beta repertoires from 550 to 700 donors were re-analyzed and high-resolution HLA genotyping was added so that TCR occurrence patterns could be studied. Typing coverage varied by locus: 629-630 donors for A, B, C, DRB1 and DQB1; more than 500 for DQA1; approximately 570 for DPA1; 450 to 480 for DPB1. On average, roughly 240,000 unique TCR beta nucleotide sequences were sequenced per donor among a few hundred genotyped donors of the cohort, with roughly 20% of those sequences being non-productive. Four to six DR-DQ haplotypes were handled as single units for association and clustering, since linkage in the cohort was strong. Among the roughly 400 genotyped donors, approximately 76% belonged to the genetic ancestry cluster associated with self-reported Caucasian donors. An early release covering roughly 600 HLA-typed donors comprised roughly 300 gigabases of sequencing data and tens of millions of unique TCR sequences. All discovery cohort repertoires had been generated using a single sequencing platform. The study used immunosequencing to profile the T cell repertoires of approximately 640 subjects and linked those repertoires to cytomegalovirus serostatus. The study aimed to test whether cataloging public T cell receptors could reveal signatures of past pathogen exposure. An earlier analysis of 587 of the donors applied high-throughput TCR beta sequencing to assess whether each TCR beta V gene segment acted as functional or pseudogenic. Rather than using new phenotypic data, the later analysis identified candidate immune exposures from TCR beta sequences and from how often those sequences occurred across donors. In a later genetic analysis, genome-wide SNP genotypes for about 55% of the roughly 670 donors were used, and that subset was treated as a discovery cohort. HLA typing covered class I and class II loci at four-digit resolution. High-throughput TCR immunosequencing, statistical association of individual TCRs with disease status, and machine learning were combined to predict cytomegalovirus infection status. Besides the first cohort of hundreds of subjects, a separate validation cohort made up of about 120 different subjects was used.

As concerns this clone: Its antigen is still unknown. No base qualities exist here, and no much larger clone lies one base off it.

Points the paper makes about the study in general: Linkage disequilibrium might explain the correlated functional status among segregating V segments, but an unknown experimental factor could not be ruled out. When HLA alleles, especially DR and DQ, strongly co-occurred, TCR associations were difficult to assign to individual alleles. A further reported finding was that TCR beta sequences accurately predicted the HLA-A and HLA-B alleles for most subjects in the first cohort. According to the authors, the approach could potentially be generalized to other disease states and immunological phenotypes. The cohort was sequenced for TCR beta chains only, and without alpha or paired-chain data the features that could be detected were limited. Immune exposure information for the cohort was limited to CMV serostatus. A total of 150 or so TCR beta chains were listed by the study as associated with cytomegalovirus. An association between a missense DCLRE1C variant and V-gene and J-gene trimming of TCR beta chains was found in a later genetic analysis and replicated in an independent cohort. In a later analysis, the rate of TCR association differed among HLA loci, with DRB1 alleles having the most associated TCRs and HLA-C alleles having the fewest. In a later analysis, HLA-associated TCR beta chains were found to be more clonally expanded and to have lower generation probabilities than equally common non-associated chains. A few of the identified cytomegalovirus-associated TCR beta chains were confirmed in vitro to be specific for cytomegalovirus antigens. A later analysis associated about 16,000 TCR beta sequences with specific HLA alleles at a false discovery rate of 0.05. The classifier was reported to diagnose cytomegalovirus status with high specificity and sensitivity in both the original and validation cohorts. Because HLA typing was unavailable for some donors at each locus, only the typed subset was used in association tests. The earlier analysis of 450 to 700 of the donors excluded approximately 17 rarely observed V segments, including chromosome 9 orphons, because counts were too low. Broadly in line with IMGT annotations, most TCR beta V segments showed up in productive rearrangements about 87% or about 30% of the time in an earlier analysis of 587 of the donors. According to a later analysis, most CMV-associated TCR beta chains appeared to be HLA-restricted, and the HLA associations seemed to be driven largely by CMV exposure. According to a later analysis, parvovirus B19, influenza, CMV and Epstein-Barr virus appeared linked to several top co-occurrence clusters. Roughly uniform sequencing depth across donors was assumed in presence/absence analyses, although this assumption may not hold. Across donors, most TCR sequences were observed very rarely, whereas some public TCRs were present in many individuals. A cluster of highly shared sequence variants was judged likely to be a technical artifact of the sequencing pipeline. Compared with the 666-donor mean, donors in an Asian-associated ancestry cluster had fewer N-insertions in productive TCRs, according to a later genetic analysis.

Library creation used the immunoSEQ multiplex PCR assay. The multiplex PCR relied on a mix of 60 forward primers for TCR Vbeta segments and 13 reverse primers for TCR Jbeta segments. Amplification of the CDR3 region of rearranged TCR beta genes was performed with a multiplex PCR assay on genomic DNA. The Illumina HiSeq System was used to sequence the amplified TCR beta libraries as 87-base-pair reads. Concerning the study's data processing: Across the 500 to 700 repertoires, a later analysis counted approximately 75 million unique TCR beta chains, roughly 11 million of which were shared by at least two donors. To remove PCR and sequencing errors, raw reads were error-corrected and collapsed into unique sequences using a nearest-neighbor algorithm that merged closely related sequences. To assign V, D and J gene segments, CDR3 sequences were aligned to IMGT reference sequences. For a sequence to be retained, at least a six-nucleotide match to both a V gene segment and a J gene segment was required. A rearrangement counted as productive if the CDR3 had no stop codons and remained in frame with V and J, and every other rearrangement counted as non-productive. Following IMGT convention, CDR3 was defined as the stretch from the second conserved V-encoded cysteine to the conserved J-encoded phenylalanine. In an earlier analysis of more than 550 of the donors, sequences lacking an unambiguous match to a single V gene segment were excluded. An earlier analysis of roughly 590 of the donors called V segments functional above 56.7% productive rearrangements and segregating when the between-donor standard deviation exceeded 5%. To diagnose cytomegalovirus status from the catalog of TCR beta chain sequences, a statistical classification framework was built. In a later analysis, TCR nucleotide sequences were compared against IMGT/GENE-DB human TR gene sequences so that V and J genes could be assigned. A later analysis assigned CDR3 sequences and most-parsimonious VDJ recombination scenarios with the TCRdist pipeline. In a later analysis, every TCR beta chain was defined by the combination of its CDR3 amino acid sequence and its V-gene family, and reads without a unique V-gene family were dropped. A later analysis removed roughly 590 highly shared, low-generation-probability nucleotide sequences to deal with suspected cross-contamination and a sequencing artifact. In a later analysis, a clonal expansion index was calculated for each public chain from normalized within-repertoire ranks of inferred template counts. In a later analysis, generation probabilities were computed using a VDJ recombination model fitted to out-of-frame rearrangements, and the results were checked against IGoR. In a later analysis, TCR-TCR, TCR-HLA and TCR-CMV co-occurrence was scored with hypergeometric tests, and a repertoire-size bias correction was applied to TCR pairs. In a later analysis, false discovery rates were estimated by permuting HLA or CMV assignments 20 times. In a later analysis, co-occurring TCRs were grouped using DBSCAN, with TCRdist sequence similarity added in when clustering inside HLA-allele-positive subsets. For co-occurrence clustering, repertoires with fewer than 30,000 or more than 120,000 public chains were excluded, along with four or five repertoires with anomalous nucleotide sharing. TCRdb mirrors the immuneACCESS table, restricted to in-frame sequences. Some clones are absent from its copies; in checked studies, under half trace to an unresolved V gene, and the reason for the others is unknown. D and trimming come from the DNA, and the V and J calls and clone size come from that table. Here the sample has about 90,000 clones; less than 75% occur a single time. The top ten clonotypes cover approximately 2.1% of the sample.

The cohort consisted of 600 or so healthy bone marrow donors. All cohort members were sampled while nominally healthy, although unrecorded immune exposures were likely present. The donor tested CMV seronegative, placing the donor among the 350 or so seronegative members of the cohort. A peripheral blood sample was collected from each donor, and TCR beta sequencing was performed on peripheral blood mononuclear cells. The Qiagen DNeasy Blood Extraction Kit was used to extract genomic DNA from the blood cell samples. Specimen: PBMCs. This TCR was recovered from a man under 40 in good health and CMV-seronegative.

The CDR3 here reads CASSSGVRYEQYF. The DNA is as follows: TGTGCCAGCAGTTCAGGGGTGAGGTACGAGCAGTACTTC. The rearranged chain carries TRBV28 and TRBJ2-7; tentative D gene TRBD1, with 6 bases matching. V lost 4 bases and J lost 4 bases; the stretch between them is 11 bases long. The CDR3, from cysteine to phenylalanine, totals 13 residues. Only the CDR3 DNA stays, 39 bases, in frame from base 1. From the germline V gene, CDR1 is MDHEN and CDR2 is SYDVKM.